This T cell receptor beta chain derives from a study of tissue T cells after allogeneic stem cell transplantation. Study-wide results and limits: Shared clones across patients were few; motif clustering revealed tissue-specific shared signatures.

The length of the CDR3 is 9 residues. Trimming stripped 5 bases from V and 5 bases from J, with 1 base between. The V gene's germline CDR1 is NNHNN and CDR2 SYGAGS (reference sequence). On this clone: As yet, its antigen is unknown. Gene names and germline match the mouse. The CDR3 end falls 1 residue outside the read, so it is completed with the germline J gene.

CDR3 sequences, V/J genes, frequencies and template counts came from survey-depth TCRbeta sequencing. TCRdb keeps only in-frame clones here, not all; method: immunoSEQ multiplex PCR. The table records about 22,000 clones, 72% of them present only once. The genes are TRBV13-2 and TRBJ1-1; D call uncertain. The receptor was derived from a female BALB/c mouse in good health. Mice of this strain are of MHC haplotype H2-d. The sequenced material came from spleen. CDR3 in amino acids: CASGTEVFF. CDR3 DNA (partial): TGTGCCAGCGGAACAGAAGTCTTC.